The following is a T cell receptor (beta chain) sequence with its context. This clone appeared a few times. No cognate antigen has been identified for it. No much larger clone exists at a distance of one base, and base qualities are not known. The High Capacity cDNA Reverse Transcription Kit was used to reverse transcribe all of the isolated RNA, meaning that expressed TCRB transcripts were what got sequenced. Deep immunoSEQ sequencing was performed on naive, central memory and regulatory T cell samples, with an average of about 3.6 million total reads per sample. Sorted cells were lysed in RLT buffer, and RNA was extracted using DNase-treated RNeasy Micro or Mini kits according to cell number. Each cell subset was processed on its own to prevent cross-contamination, while patient and healthy donor samples were processed together. Using the immunoSEQ multiplex PCR, TCRB sequences were amplified from cDNA into 87-bp fragments spanning the CDR3 region. Sequencing of the amplicons was done on the Illumina HiSeq platform. The original pipeline was this. Synthetic template baselines were used to correct PCR bias computationally, reads within Hamming distance 2 were collapsed together, and singletons that could not be merged were discarded. Reads were aligned against IMGT to assign V, D and J genes, CDR3 length and insertions or deletions at six rearrangement sites. Within each subset, clonotype counts were normalized to the number of sorted cells before true diversity and Gini coefficients were calculated with the tcR R package. The overlap coefficient, calculated on TCRB nucleotide sequences, was used to measure repertoire sharing. Out-of-frame TCRB sequences from naive cells were analyzed as a proxy for the pre-selection repertoire. TCRdb's version of the immuneACCESS table is confined to in-frame rearrangements and falls short of the full clone set. An unresolved V gene accounts for under half of the shortfall where checked; the remainder is of unknown origin. That table is the source of V, J and clone size, and D and trimming were worked out from the DNA. The sample records hundreds of thousands of clones, over 11% of which are singletons. The biggest ten clones account for 0.03% to 0.045% of the sample.

These data come from a study of beta chain features in type 1 diabetes listed by TCRdb under 2018. With respect to the entire study: Mean age, gender distribution, total cell number and subset yield did not differ between patients and healthy donors. A total of some 110 million sorted cells were examined across all samples, and a strong correlation was observed between cell number per subset and RNA yield. Regulatory and stem cell-like memory subsets were isolated from only 8 patients and roughly eight healthy donors, whereas naive and central memory subsets came from all 30 or so donors. The study compared TCRB repertoires of sorted circulating CD4+ T cell subsets between recently diagnosed type 1 diabetes patients and matched healthy donors.

In the germline V gene (reference sequence), CDR1 corresponds to SEHNR and CDR2 to FQNEAQ. CDR3 length: 16 amino acids, cysteine to phenylalanine. The retained sequence is limited to the CDR3, 48 bases, with the frame set at the first base. V and J are truncated by 5 bases and 4 bases respectively, leaving an intervening sequence of 20 bases. General study outcomes and caveats: Because the HLA sub-analyses included only small numbers of individuals, any influence of HLA type on TCRB rearrangement was left unresolved. In all four CD4+ subsets, TCRB CDR3 length was moderately but significantly shorter in type 1 diabetes patients. Patients with type 1 diabetes made fewer insertions and deleted more nucleotides at VDJ recombination sites, implying thymic rearrangement abnormalities. Naive, central memory and regulatory TCRB repertoires appeared to be more similar among patients than among healthy donors. Shorter templates might be favored by PCR, yet because patient and control samples were amplified and corrected together, any such skew would affect both groups equally. Sequencing cDNA rather than genomic DNA could over-represent highly expressing activated cells, although activation and CD3 levels did not differ between groups.

A single peripheral blood draw of about 116 mL on average was collected from each donor into heparinised tubes. A BD FACSAria II and a panel including CD45RO, CCR7, CD25, CD127, CD95 and CD27 were used to sort naive, central memory, regulatory and stem cell-like memory CD4+ T cells. Purity was above 98% for every sorted population. PBMCs were isolated immediately by Lymphoprep density gradient centrifugation and stained directly without culture. So that batch effects would be minimized, each experiment stained and sorted samples in pairs, pairing one healthy donor with one patient. Recombination joined TRBV7-9 with TRBJ1-1, with the D gene not confidently named. The clonotype originates from a man aged 18 to 29 with type 1 diabetes. Sample: naive CD4+ T cells from blood. Interpreted using the paper, the cell subset or site label stands for: true naive CD4+ T cells. CDR3 reads: CASSRGLTQPSTEAFF. The base sequence is TGTGCCAGCAGCCGTGGACTTACCCAACCGTCCACTGAAGCTTTCTTT. Supplemented by the reference TRBV7-9 and TRBJ1-1 proteins around the CDR3, the complete variable domain is DTGVSQNPRHKITKRGQNVTFRCDPISEHNRLYWYRQTLGQGPEFLTYFQNEAQLEKSRLLSDRFSAERPKGSFSTLEIQRTEQGDSAMYLCASSRGLTQPSTEAFFGQGTRLTVV.